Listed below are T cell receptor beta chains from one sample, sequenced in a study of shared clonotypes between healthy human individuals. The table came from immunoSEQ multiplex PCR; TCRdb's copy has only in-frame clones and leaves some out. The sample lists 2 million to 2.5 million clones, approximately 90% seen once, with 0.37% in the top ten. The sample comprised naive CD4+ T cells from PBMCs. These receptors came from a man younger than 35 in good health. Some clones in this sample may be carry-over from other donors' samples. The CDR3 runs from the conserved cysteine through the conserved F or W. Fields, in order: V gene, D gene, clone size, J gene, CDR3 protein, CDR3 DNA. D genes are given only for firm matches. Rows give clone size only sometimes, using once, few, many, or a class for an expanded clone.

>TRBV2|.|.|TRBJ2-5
CASSLGGGKETQYF
TGTGCCAGCAGTCTAGGGGGAGGGAAAGAGACCCAGTACTTC
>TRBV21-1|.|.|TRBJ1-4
CASSKARDRAYEKLFF
TGTGCCAGCAGCAAAGCTCGGGACAGGGCTTACGAAAAACTGTTTTTT
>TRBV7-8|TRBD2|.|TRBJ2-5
CASSTGLAGEETQYF
TGTGCCAGCAGCACGGGACTAGCGGGAGAGGAGACCCAGTACTTC
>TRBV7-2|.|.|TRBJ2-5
CASSLGRGWETQYF
TGTGCCAGCAGCTTAGGCCGGGGTTGGGAGACCCAGTACTTC
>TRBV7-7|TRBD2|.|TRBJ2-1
CASSPGTSISNEQFF
TGTGCCAGCAGCCCCGGGACTAGCATTTCTAATGAGCAGTTCTTC
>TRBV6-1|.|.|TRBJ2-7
CASSETDTGDTGSYEQYF
TGTGCCAGCAGTGAAACCGATACTGGCGACACAGGCTCCTACGAGCAGTACTTC
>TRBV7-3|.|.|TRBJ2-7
CASSPTGTYEQYF
TGTGCCAGCAGCCCGACCGGAACCTACGAGCAGTACTTC
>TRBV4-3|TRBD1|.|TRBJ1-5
CASSPYLRGPQPQHF
TGCGCCAGCAGCCCCTACTTAAGGGGGCCTCAGCCCCAGCATTTT
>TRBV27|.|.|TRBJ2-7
CASSLGREGVPPLEQYF
TGTGCCAGCAGTTTGGGCCGAGAGGGGGTACCTCCACTCGAGCAGTACTTC
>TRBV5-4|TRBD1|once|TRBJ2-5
CASSFRDRGQGSQYF
TGTGCCAGCAGCTTCCGGGACAGGGGGCAGGGGTCCCAGTACTTC
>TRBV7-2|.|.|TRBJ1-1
CASSWGLDTEAFF
TGTGCCAGCAGCTGGGGGTTAGACACTGAAGCTTTCTTT
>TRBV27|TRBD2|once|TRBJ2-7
CASSSFPSGRPYEQYF
TGTGCCAGCAGTTCGTTTCCTAGCGGGAGACCCTACGAGCAGTACTTC
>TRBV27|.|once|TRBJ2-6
CASSLPGAGANVLTF
TGTGCCAGCAGTTTACCCGGGGCTGGGGCCAACGTCCTGACTTTC
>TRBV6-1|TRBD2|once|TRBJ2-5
CASSEWTSRETQYF
TGTGCCAGCAGTGAATGGACTAGCCGGGAGACCCAGTACTTC
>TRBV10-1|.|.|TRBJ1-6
CASSEGRYSPLHF
TGCGCCAGCAGTGAAGGACGGTATTCACCCCTCCACTTT
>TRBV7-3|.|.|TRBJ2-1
CASSTGLPSYNEQFF
TGTGCCAGCAGCACCGGGCTTCCCTCCTACAATGAGCAGTTCTTC
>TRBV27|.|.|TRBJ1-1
CASRVNAGVSTEAFF
TGTGCCAGCAGAGTTAATGCCGGTGTGAGCACTGAAGCTTTCTTT
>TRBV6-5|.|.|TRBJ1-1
CASSSRTGNTEAFF
TGTGCCAGCAGTTCTCGGACGGGGAACACTGAAGCTTTCTTT
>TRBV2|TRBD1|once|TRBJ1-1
CASMGKGTVNTEAFF
TGTGCCAGCATGGGGAAAGGGACAGTGAACACTGAAGCTTTCTTT
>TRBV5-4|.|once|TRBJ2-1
CASSSPSRTLANEQFF
TGTGCCAGCAGCTCCCCGTCTAGGACCCTAGCGAATGAGCAGTTCTTC
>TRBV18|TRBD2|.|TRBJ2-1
CASSPLLGLAENEQFF
TGTGCCAGCTCACCGTTACTTGGACTAGCGGAGAATGAGCAGTTCTTC
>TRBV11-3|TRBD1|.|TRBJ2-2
CASSYGQGNTGELFF
TGTGCCAGCAGCTATGGACAGGGGAACACCGGGGAGCTGTTTTTT
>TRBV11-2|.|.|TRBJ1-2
CASSLANGAVYGYTF
TGTGCCAGCAGCTTAGCTAATGGGGCAGTGTATGGCTACACCTTC
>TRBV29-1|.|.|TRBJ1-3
CSVGFRGTSGNTIYF
TGCAGCGTAGGCTTCAGGGGCACGTCTGGAAACACCATATATTTT
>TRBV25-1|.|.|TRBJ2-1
CASSENRNREQFF
TGTGCCAGCAGTGAAAATAGGAACCGGGAGCAGTTCTTC
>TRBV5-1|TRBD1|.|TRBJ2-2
CASSLDRTNTGELFF
TGCGCCAGCAGCCTGGACAGGACGAACACCGGGGAGCTGTTTTTT
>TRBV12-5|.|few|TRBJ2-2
CASPGAGELFF
TGTGCTAGTCCGGGGGCCGGGGAGCTGTTTTTT
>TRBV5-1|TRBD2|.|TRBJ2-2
CASSLLAGQNTGELFF
TGCGCCAGCAGCCTACTAGCGGGCCAGAACACCGGGGAGCTGTTTTTT
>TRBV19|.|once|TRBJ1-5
CASSAPQGHGNQPQHF
TGTGCCAGTAGTGCTCCCCAGGGGCATGGGAATCAGCCCCAGCATTTT
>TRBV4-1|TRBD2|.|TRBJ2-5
CASSSMGEGQETQYF
TGCGCCAGCAGCTCCATGGGGGAGGGCCAAGAGACCCAGTACTTC
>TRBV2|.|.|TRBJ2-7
CASSMTYEQYF
TGTGCCAGCAGTATGACCTACGAGCAGTACTTC
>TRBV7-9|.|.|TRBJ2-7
CASSFVRGGEQYF
TGTGCCAGCAGCTTTGTGCGGGGCGGCGAGCAGTACTTC
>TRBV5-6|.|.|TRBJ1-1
CASSKGLTRTEAFF
TGTGCCAGCAGCAAAGGACTAACTAGGACTGAAGCTTTCTTT
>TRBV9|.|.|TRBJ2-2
CASSVVSTSGAGELFF
TGTGCCAGCAGCGTAGTGAGTACCTCCGGCGCCGGGGAGCTGTTTTTT
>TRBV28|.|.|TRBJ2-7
CASSLSGYEQYF
TGTGCCAGCAGTTTGTCAGGATACGAGCAGTACTTC